The clone carrying this TCR beta chain appeared a few times. The antigen is undetermined. Germline-derived CDR1 and CDR2 are SEHNR and FQNEAQ (reference sequence). The CDR3 is made up of 17 amino acids. Trimming removed 5 bases from V and 1 base from J, with 20 bases in between. The data originate from a study of spatial heterogeneity in lung cancer. Study as a whole: Among detected sequences, beta-chain ones consistently exceeded alpha-chain ones in number. Raw-read counts averaged over ten per unique TCR and UMI combination. General observations from the study: Resection blood, more than follow-up blood, showed ubiquitous expanded tumor TCRs.

The time point denotes: blood at routine non-recurrence follow-up after resection. Unsorted whole RNA samples from tumor, nontumor lung or frozen PBMC were sequenced. One entry per CDR3 protein results from TCRdb running MiXCR on the 5' RACE reads. The repertoire holds more than 95,000 distinct CDR3 sequences, with 10% to 15% as singletons. V gene TRBV7-9 combines with J gene TRBJ2-5; D call uncertain. The clonotype comes from a male donor with early-stage non-small cell lung cancer. Sequencing used PBMCs, obtained at follow-up. CDR3 sequence reads: CASSPMSLGRIQETQYF. The CDR3 coding sequence is TGTGCCAGCAGCCCTATGTCGCTTGGACGGATCCAAGAGACCCAGTACTTC.